A selection of T cell receptor beta chains follows, all from one sample in a study of vaccination and CD4 T cells after COVID-19. TCRdb ran MiXCR on the PCR reads and lists one entry per CDR3 protein. Here the sample spans 12,000 or so distinct CDR3 sequences, approximately 65% being singletons. Their recognized antigens are unknown. Sequenced: CD4+ T cells from blood, cultured in vitro. These TCRs come from a human donor who had recovered from COVID-19. Each CDR3 is given with its conserved first and last residue. The D gene is left open where the match is weak.

j_gene | d_gene | v_gene | CDR3aa
TRBJ1-5 | - | TRBV2 | CASSAMFASNQPQHF
TRBJ2-3 | - | TRBV20-1 | CSARRLTDTQYF
TRBJ2-5 | - | TRBV7-2 | CASSLVTRGHATQYF
TRBJ2-7 | - | TRBV6-5 | CASSLSIVNYEQYF
TRBJ2-7 | - | TRBV28 | CASSSRGRPPYEQYF
TRBJ1-3 | - | TRBV6-2/TRBV6-3 | CASSYVGGGGNTIYF
TRBJ1-4 | - | TRBV27 | CASSTHGAGNEKLFF
TRBJ1-2 | TRBD1 | TRBV7-2 | CASSPGQALGYTF
TRBJ1-5 | - | TRBV7-3 | CASRLRGGIAGNQPQHF
TRBJ1-1 | - | TRBV20-1 | CSASEAQWNTEAFF
TRBJ1-1 | - | TRBV24-1 | CATSGLTGKGNTEAFF
TRBJ2-4 | - | TRBV4-1 | CASSQVARKPGAKNIQYF
TRBJ2-3 | - | TRBV7-8 | CASSLRGDTSPDTQYF
TRBJ1-5 | - | TRBV20-1 | CSARDKGVYSNQPQHF
TRBJ2-5 | - | TRBV20-1 | CSASRDTKETQYF
TRBJ2-4 | - | TRBV28 | CASSRDGSLAKNIQYF